This T cell receptor beta chain is from a study of response to subunit inactivated influenza vaccine. TCRdb recomputed calls from the RT-PCR reads with MiXCR, one row per CDR3 protein. Of approximately 570,000 distinct CDR3 sequences listed, less than 10% are singletons. This CDR3 is 12 amino acids long. The germline CDR1 and CDR2 sequences are SQVTM and ANQGSEA. Trimming took 7 bases from V and 6 from J, leaving 13 bases between them. The source is a man aged 45-69 years who received an inactivated influenza vaccine. The starting material was PBMCs from blood, obtained around 25 months after vaccination. The chain couples TRBV29-1 to TRBJ2-1, with a possible D match to TRBD1 (6 bases). The CDR3 DNA reads as TGCAGCGCCCCGACCAGGGGCAATGAGCAGTTCTTC. Amino acid sequence: CSAPTRGNEQFF.